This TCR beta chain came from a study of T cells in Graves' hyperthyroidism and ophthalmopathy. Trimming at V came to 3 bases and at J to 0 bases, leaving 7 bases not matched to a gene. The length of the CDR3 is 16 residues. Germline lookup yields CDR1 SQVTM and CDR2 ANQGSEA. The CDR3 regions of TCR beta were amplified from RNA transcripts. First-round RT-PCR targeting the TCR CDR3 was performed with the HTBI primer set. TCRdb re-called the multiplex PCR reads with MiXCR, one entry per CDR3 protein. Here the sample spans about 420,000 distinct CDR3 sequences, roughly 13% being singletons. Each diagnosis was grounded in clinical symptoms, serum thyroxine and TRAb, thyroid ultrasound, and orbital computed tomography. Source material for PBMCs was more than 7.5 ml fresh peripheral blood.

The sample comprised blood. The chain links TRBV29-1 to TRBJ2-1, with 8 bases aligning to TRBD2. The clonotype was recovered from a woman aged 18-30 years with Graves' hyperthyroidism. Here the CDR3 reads CSVDGRASGSYNEQFF. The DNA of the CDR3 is TGCAGCGTTGACGGGAGGGCCTCGGGCTCCTACAATGAGCAGTTCTTC.